A single sample is the source of the 8 T cell receptor beta chains below, sequenced in a study of blood T cell repertoires in COVID-19. Clones were sequenced by immunoSEQ multiplex PCR, and TCRdb holds only the in-frame ones, with some missing. This sample has about 200,000 clones, with 85% found just once. The sequenced sample was PBMCs or T cells enriched from blood (not recorded which). These receptors all stem from a middle-aged man who had recovered from COVID-19.

The V gene is TRBV13, the J gene TRBJ2-3; 11 nucleotides align to TRBD2. The CDR3 is 15 amino acids. Germline V gives CDR1 PRHDT, CDR2 FYEKMQ (reference sequence). The ends lost 5 bases at V and 6 bases at J; junction bases unmatched: 7. The CDR3 DNA sequence: TGTGCCAGCAGCCGGGGCCTAGCGGGAGGTGATACGCAGTATTTT. This encodes CASSRGLAGGDTQYF.

The chain employs TRBV10-3 and TRBJ1-1; D unclear. Deletions cut 6 bases from V and 6 bases from J, with 14 bases between. CDR3 length equals 13 residues. Germline V CDR1 and CDR2: ENHRY, SYGVKD. The CDR3 DNA is TGTGCCATCAGAGAAGCCGGGGTGGCTGAAGCTTTCTTT. Protein sequence: CAIREAGVAEAFF.

This clone was counted between two and nine times. The V call is TRBV7-9, the J call TRBJ2-2; 12 bases fit TRBD2. Trimming at V came to 5 bases and at J to 3 bases, leaving 7 bases not matched to a gene. The CDR3 consists of 17 residues. Germline CDR1 SEHNR, CDR2 FQNEAQ (reference sequence). The CDR3 is CASSPSGRALDTGELFF. The CDR3 coding sequence is TGTGCCAGCAGCCCTAGCGGGAGGGCCCTCGACACCGGGGAGCTGTTTTTT.

The V call is TRBV6-2 or TRBV6-3, the J call TRBJ2-1, with D perhaps matching TRBD1 (6 bases). The CDR3 extends over 14 amino acids. V lost 4 bases, J lost 4 bases, and 11 bases lay in between. The germline V gene encodes CDR1 MNHEY and CDR2 SVGEGT. Here the CDR3 DNA reads TGTGCCAGCAGTTCTCGGGACATATACAATGAGCAGTTCTTC. This encodes CASSSRDIYNEQFF.

This clone was observed a single time. This chain connects TRBV3-1 (or the pseudogene TRBV3-2) to TRBJ2-7; D possibly corresponds to TRBD1 (5 bases). Trimming took off 2 bases at V and 5 bases at J, with 16 bases between the two ends. CDR3 size: 15 residues. The germline gives CDR1 LGHDT, CDR2 YNNKEL (reference sequence). This CDR3 is CASSQRYLLGDEQYF. The CDR3, as DNA: TGTGCCAGCAGCCAAAGGTACCTTCTAGGGGACGAGCAGTACTTC.

J is TRBJ2-1 and V is TRBV7-9; TRBD2 is a possible D gene (5 bases). This CDR3 has 16 amino acids. The germline CDR1 and CDR2 sequences are SEHNR and FQNEAQ (reference sequence). V was clipped by 5 bases and J by 2 bases, with 16 bases between them. DNA of the CDR3: TGTGCCAGCAGCCTGGGCGGAGACTATCCCTACAATGAGCAGTTCTTC. It is translated as CASSLGGDYPYNEQFF. The entire variable domain, with the rest obtained from reference TRBV7-9 and TRBJ2-1, is as follows: DTGVSQNPRHKITKRGQNVTFRCDPISEHNRLYWYRQTLGQGPEFLTYFQNEAQLEKSRLLSDRFSAERPKGSFSTLEIQRTEQGDSAMYLCASSLGGDYPYNEQFFGPGTRLTVL.

The V gene is TRBV18, the J gene TRBJ1-5; the match to TRBD1 covers 7 bases. The length of the CDR3 is 14 residues. V shed 6 bases and J 3 bases; nucleotides not matched to a gene: 5. Looked up from germline, CDR1 is KGHSH and CDR2 is LQKENI. CDR3 in amino acids: CASSLDRNNQPQHF. CDR3 nucleotides: TGTGCCAGCTCTCTGGACAGGAACAATCAGCCCCAGCATTTT.

The chain recombines TRBV5-1 with TRBJ1-1; 7 bases line up with TRBD1. The V segment lost 0 bases and the J segment 0 bases; nucleotides outside the gene matches: 5. Germline assignment: CDR1 SGHRS and CDR2 YFSETQ. The CDR3 totals 16 residues. CDR3 DNA: TGCGCCAGCAGCTTGGTGGGCAGGGGGGTGAACACTGAAGCTTTCTTT. This translates into CASSLVGRGVNTEAFF.